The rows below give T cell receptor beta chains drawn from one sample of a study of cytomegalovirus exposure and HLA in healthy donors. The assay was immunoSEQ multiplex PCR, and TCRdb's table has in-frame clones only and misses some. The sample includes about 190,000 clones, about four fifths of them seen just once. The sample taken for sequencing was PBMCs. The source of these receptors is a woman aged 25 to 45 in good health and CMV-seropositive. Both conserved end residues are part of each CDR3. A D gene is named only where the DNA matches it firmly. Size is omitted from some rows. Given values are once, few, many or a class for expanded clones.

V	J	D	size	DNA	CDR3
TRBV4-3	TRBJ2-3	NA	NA	TGCGCCAGCAGCCCCTTCGTGGGGCCCACAGATACGCAGTATTTT	CASSPFVGPTDTQYF
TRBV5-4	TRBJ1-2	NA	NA	TGTGCCAGCAGCTCCTGGATCGAGGGTTCTGGCTACACCTTC	CASSSWIEGSGYTF
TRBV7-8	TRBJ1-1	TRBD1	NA	TGTGCCAGCAGCTTAGTCTGGGACAGCACTTTGAACACTGAAGCTTTCTTT	CASSLVWDSTLNTEAFF
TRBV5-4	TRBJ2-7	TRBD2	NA	TGTGCCAGCAGCGGGGGACTAGCGGGAGCTATCGGTAACGAGCAGTACTTC	CASSGGLAGAIGNEQYF
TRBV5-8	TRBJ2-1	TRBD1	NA	TGTGCCAGCAGCGCCGGACAGGGAGGCTACAATGAGCAGTTCTTC	CASSAGQGGYNEQFF
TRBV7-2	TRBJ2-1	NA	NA	TGTGCCAGCAGAGCCGTGCGGGGTGGAGCAGGTGAGCAGTTCTTC	CASRAVRGGAGEQFF
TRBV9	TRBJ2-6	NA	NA	TGTGCCAGCAGCGGCCGCCGCGAAGATGGCTCTGGGGCCAACGTCCTGACTTTC	CASSGRREDGSGANVLTF
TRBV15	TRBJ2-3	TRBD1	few	TGTGCCACCAGCATGCCGGGACAGCCCACAGATACGCAGTATTTT	CATSMPGQPTDTQYF
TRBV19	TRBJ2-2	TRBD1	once	TGTGCCACATTAGACAGGGGGCGAACCGGGGAGCTGTTTTTT	CATLDRGRTGELFF
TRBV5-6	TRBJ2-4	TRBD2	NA	TGTGCCAGCAACAAACCAAGCGGGGGCAAAAACATTCAGTACTTC	CASNKPSGGKNIQYF
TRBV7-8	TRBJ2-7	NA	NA	TGTGCCAGCAGCTTGGGGGGGGGCACCTACGAGCAGTACTTC	CASSLGGGTYEQYF
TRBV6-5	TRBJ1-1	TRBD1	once	TGTGTCAGCAGACAGACAGGGGAGACTGAAGCTTTCTTT	CVSRQTGETEAFF
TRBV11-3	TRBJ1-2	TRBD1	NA	TGTGCCAGCAGCCTACAGGGGAAGGATGGCTACACCTTC	CASSLQGKDGYTF
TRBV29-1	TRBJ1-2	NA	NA	TGCAGCGTTGAAAGGGGAATAGGGTATGGCTACACCTTC	CSVERGIGYGYTF
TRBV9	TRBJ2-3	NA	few	TGTGCCAGCAGCGTAGGGGGGACAATGCTTACTAGCACAGATACGCAGTATTTT	CASSVGGTMLTSTDTQYF
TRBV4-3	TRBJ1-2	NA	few	TGCGCCAGCAGCCAAGTCGTGACGGGGTATGGCTACACCTTC	CASSQVVTGYGYTF
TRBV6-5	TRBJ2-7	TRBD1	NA	TGTGCCAGCAATTTACAGGGGGCGAGTTACGAGCAGTACTTC	CASNLQGASYEQYF
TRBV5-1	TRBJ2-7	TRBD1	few	TGCGCCAGCAGCCTCGGACAGGGATTAAGGGAGCAGTACTTC	CASSLGQGLREQYF
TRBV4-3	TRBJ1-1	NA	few	TGCGCCAGCAGCCAAGAGTATCCAGGGTACACTGAAGCTTTCTTT	CASSQEYPGYTEAFF
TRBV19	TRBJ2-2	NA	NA	TGTGCCAGTAGTATTTTCGGAACAGGGTGGCCCGGGGAGCTGTTTTTT	CASSIFGTGWPGELFF
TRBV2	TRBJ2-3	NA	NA	TGTGCCAGCAGCGTCCCCTCAGCGGGCTCCCGCACAGATACGCAGTATTTT	CASSVPSAGSRTDTQYF
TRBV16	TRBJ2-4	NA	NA	TGTGCCAGCAGCCTCGCGGGGAACATTCAGTACTTC	CASSLAGNIQYF